The 9 T cell receptor beta chains in this list originate from one sample, sequenced in a study of siplizumab effects on memory and regulatory T cells. Repertoires were generated with immunoSEQ multiplex PCR, while TCRdb's copy carries only in-frame clones and drops some. The table has around 100,000 clones, approximately 91% seen once. Sequencing was performed on CD4+ T cells sorted from blood. Source of these receptors: a human donor in good health.

The V and J genes are TRBV2 and TRBJ1-4, with D perhaps matching TRBD1 (5 bases). V lost 1 base and J lost 0, with 21 bases in between. CDR1 and CDR2 from the germline V gene are SNHLY and FYNNEI. The CDR3 extends over 20 amino acids. The CDR3 nucleotides read TGTGCCAGCAGTGAAGTGGCTGTTGGGGGAAACTCGGCAACTAATGAAAAACTGTTTTTT. This gives the protein CASSEVAVGGNSATNEKLFF.

The chain joins TRBV7-2 to TRBJ1-4; perhaps TRBD1 as D (6 bases). Trimming pared 6 bases from V and 7 bases from J, leaving 18 bases between. This CDR3 is 15 amino acids long. The germline V gene encodes CDR1 SGHTA and CDR2 FQGNSA. In DNA form, the CDR3 reads TGTGCCAGCAGATCATACAGGGATCCTACTGAAAAACTGTTTTTT. It is translated as CASRSYRDPTEKLFF.

The chain recombines TRBV29-1 with TRBJ1-1; the match to TRBD1 covers 7 bases. V was pared by 6 bases and J by 1 base, with 8 bases of the junction left unmatched. There are 14 residues in the CDR3. The germline V gene has CDR1 SQVTM and CDR2 ANQGSEA. The CDR3 nucleotides are TGCAGCGTAGCCACCGGGACAGCGAACACTGAAGCTTTCTTT. The encoded protein is CSVATGTANTEAFF.

The chain combines TRBV25-1 with TRBJ1-4; 8 bases are a match to TRBD1. The germline V gene has CDR1 MGHDK and CDR2 SYGVNS. Unmatched junction bases numbered 4, after V lost 5 bases and J lost 5 bases. There are 14 residues in the CDR3. The CDR3 loop reads CASSRTGWNEKLFF. The CDR3 region has the DNA TGTGCCAGCAGTAGGACAGGGTGGAATGAAAAACTGTTTTTT.

This clone was counted a single time. The chain carries TRBV7-9 and TRBJ1-6; D possibly corresponds to TRBD1 (5 bases). The V end was cut by 2 bases, the J end by 7 bases, with 9 bases between. The CDR3 consists of 14 residues. Per the germline V gene, CDR1 is SEHNR and CDR2 is FQNEAQ (reference sequence). The CDR3 is CASSLRGANSPLHF. CDR3 coding DNA: TGTGCCAGCAGCTTAAGAGGGGCGAATTCACCCCTCCACTTT.

The chain joins TRBV18 to TRBJ2-7, with D perhaps TRBD1 (5 bases). The CDR3 extends over 12 amino acids. V was clipped by 8 bases and J by 4 bases, with 12 bases between them. Germline loops: CDR1 KGHSH, CDR2 LQKENI. The CDR3 coding sequence is TGTGCCAGCGGGCTCCAGGGATACGAGCAGTACTTC. It codes for CASGLQGYEQYF. Full variable domain (missing parts from reference TRBV18 and TRBJ2-7): NAGVMQNPRHLVRRRGQEARLRCSPMKGHSHVYWYRQLPEEGLKFMVYLQKENIIDESGMPKERFSAEFPKEGPSILRIQQVVRGDSAAYFCASGLQGYEQYFGPGTRLTVT.

CDR3 region: CASIGASQDTQYF. The CDR3 DNA reads TGCGCCAGCATTGGAGCCTCACAGGATACGCAGTATTTT. The chain links TRBV5-1 to TRBJ2-3; D gene ambiguous. Germline loops: CDR1 SGHRS, CDR2 YFSETQ. There are 13 residues in the CDR3. Trimming removed 6 bases at V and 6 bases at J, with 14 bases between.

The chain recombines TRBV20-1 with TRBJ2-7, with unresolved D. Germline loops: CDR1 DFQATT, CDR2 SNEGSKA (reference sequence). The length of the CDR3 is 11 residues. Trimming shortened V by 2 bases and J by 3 bases, and 5 bases separated the two germline ends. The DNA of the CDR3 is TGCAGTGCTAGATCGGACTACGAGCAGTACTTC. Translated: CSARSDYEQYF.

This chain joins TRBV28 and TRBJ2-3; 7 bases match TRBD2. Germline V gene lookup returns CDR1 MDHEN and CDR2 SYDVKM. The length of the CDR3 is 14 residues. V trimming: 2 bases; J trimming: 1 base; junction bases outside the gene matches: 0. CDR3 region: CASSLGGGTDTQYF. CDR3 bases: TGTGCCAGCAGTTTAGGGGGGGGCACAGATACGCAGTATTTT.